A single sample is the source of the 28 T cell receptor beta chains below, sequenced in a study of blood T cell repertoires in COVID-19. The table came from immunoSEQ multiplex PCR; TCRdb's copy has only in-frame clones and leaves some out. Seen here are tens of thousands of clones, approximately 86% observed once, and the top ten hold about 19%. Sequencing was performed on peripheral blood. The receptor set was obtained from an elderly woman with acute or convalescent COVID-19.

In this sample, this clone turned up once. The chain uses TRBV11-3 and TRBJ1-2, with D possibly matching TRBD1 (5 bases). The CDR3 is 14 amino acids. The germline gives CDR1 SGHNT, CDR2 YENEEA. Deletions cut 5 bases from V and 2 bases from J, with 12 bases between. The CDR3 reads CASSEGAGNYGYTF. CDR3 nucleotide sequence: TGTGCCAGCAGCGAAGGGGCAGGGAACTATGGCTACACCTTC.

This clone has a handful of counts. The chain is built from TRBV9 and TRBJ2-2, with D tentatively TRBD1 (5 bases). Germline values: CDR1 SGDLS, CDR2 YYNGEE. Between the trimmed V and J ends, which lost 3 bases and 4 bases, there was a span of 7 bases. The length of the CDR3 is 13 residues. As DNA, the CDR3 is TGTGCCAGCAGCGGACAGATCACCGGGGAGCTGTTTTTT. It specifies CASSGQITGELFF.

The genes are TRBV19 and TRBJ1-2; D might be TRBD1 (5 bases). Germline V lookup: CDR1 LNHDA, CDR2 SQIVND (reference sequence). The CDR3 covers 13 residues. Trimming removed 3 bases from V and 6 bases from J, with 11 bases in between. CDR3 in DNA: TGTGCCAGTAGTATGTCGACAGTCGATGGCTACACCTTC. Protein: CASSMSTVDGYTF.

The chain recombines TRBV20-1 with TRBJ2-3; D not resolved. CDR1 is DFQATT, CDR2 SNEGSKA, per germline (reference sequence). The CDR3 has 11 residues. V was cut by 3 bases and J by 6 bases, with 7 bases left in between. The CDR3: CSASVEDTQYF. The CDR3 region has the DNA TGCAGTGCTAGTGTGGAGGATACGCAGTATTTT.

The chain's CDR3 is CASSGRTQRWTSGGDTGELFF. The CDR3 DNA reads as TGTGCCAGCAGCGGGAGGACTCAACGTTGGACTAGCGGGGGGGACACCGGGGAGCTGTTTTTT. The chain is built from TRBV7-8 and TRBJ2-2; 15 nucleotides align to TRBD2. Germline CDR1 SGHVS, CDR2 FQNEAQ. J was trimmed by 3 bases and V by 5 bases; bases with no gene match: 16. This CDR3 contains 21 residues.

Remarks on this clone: The junction differs from germline at one of its ends, possibly a read error. J is TRBJ2-2 and V is TRBV7-7; tentative D call: TRBD1 (5 bases). CDR3 length: 15 residues. Germline lookup yields CDR1 SSHAT and CDR2 FNYEAQ (reference sequence). CDR3 sequence reads: CASSLESGRTGELFF. In DNA, the CDR3 is TGTGCTAGCAGCTTAGAGTCAGGGCGGACCGGGGAGCTGTTTTTT.

This chain joins TRBV2 and TRBJ1-5; tentatively, D is TRBD1 (5 bases). Germline V gives CDR1 SNHLY, CDR2 FYNNEI. CDR3 length: 14 amino acids. The V gene lost 4 bases and the J gene lost 4 bases, with 11 bases spanning the gap. In DNA form, the CDR3 reads TGTGCCAGCAGTGTTGACAGTTTTAATCAGCCCCAGCATTTT. This encodes CASSVDSFNQPQHF.

This clone was seen a single time. V and J are TRBV21-1 and TRBJ2-7; the table's D call, TRBD2, has no DNA check behind it. TRBV21-1 is recorded as a pseudogene. The CDR3 has 17 amino acids. CDR3 loop: CASSKFRGGTDLYEQYF. In DNA, the CDR3 is TGTGCCAGCAGCAAATTTCGAGGCGGGACCGACCTCTACGAGCAGTACTTC.

J is TRBJ2-2 and V is TRBV11-3, with D perhaps matching TRBD1 (5 bases). The CDR3 is 15 residues long. The V gene lost 0 bases and the J gene lost 5 bases, with 10 bases spanning the gap. Germline CDR1 and CDR2: SGHNT and YENEEA. CDR3 DNA: TGTGCCAGCAGCTTAGAGGGGCGCGTAACCGGGGAGCTGTTTTTT. Protein sequence: CASSLEGRVTGELFF.

V gene TRBV25-1 combines with J gene TRBJ1-6; D gene ambiguous. The CDR3 totals 15 residues. V dropped 3 bases and J dropped 4 bases, with 10 bases sitting between them. In germline, CDR1 is MGHDK, CDR2 SYGVNS. The CDR3 DNA reads as TGTGCCAGCAGTGAGGCGACAAATTATAATTCACCCCTCCACTTT. It yields the protein CASSEATNYNSPLHF.

The J gene is TRBJ2-1, the V gene TRBV7-2, with 11 bases that match TRBD2. Germline values: CDR1 SGHTA, CDR2 FQGNSA. The ends lost 8 bases at V and 4 bases at J; junction bases unmatched: 4. The CDR3 sequence is 14 residues long. This chain's CDR3 is CASRTSGGYNEQFF. DNA for the CDR3: TGTGCCAGCCGTACTAGCGGGGGATACAATGAGCAGTTCTTC.

The gene calls are TRBV18 and TRBJ2-1; TRBD2 aligns across 7 bases. V lost 0 bases to trimming and J lost 3 bases; unmatched junction nucleotides: 5. Germline assignment: CDR1 KGHSH and CDR2 LQKENI. The CDR3 is made up of 16 amino acids. The CDR3 loop is CASSPPLGGVYNEQFF. The CDR3 nucleotides read TGTGCCAGCTCACCACCGTTGGGGGGGGTCTACAATGAGCAGTTCTTC.

This rearrangement joins TRBV12-5 to TRBJ2-7, with D possibly TRBD2 on 6 matching bases. The CDR3 length is 15 residues. Trimming took off 6 bases at V and 0 bases at J, with 15 bases between the two ends. Germline CDR1 is LGHNT and CDR2 is FRNRAP. The CDR3: CASGSASASSYEQYF. As DNA, the CDR3 is TGTGCTAGTGGCTCGGCTAGCGCAAGCTCCTACGAGCAGTACTTC.

The CDR3 nucleotides are TGTGCCAGCAGCTTGCTGTGGACTAGCGGGGGGTACTCCTACGAGCAGTACTTC. Translating gives CASSLLWTSGGYSYEQYF. The chain is built from TRBV5-6 and TRBJ2-7, with 14 bases identical to TRBD2. J was trimmed by 0 bases and V by 1 base; bases with no gene match: 6. This CDR3 has 18 amino acids. CDR1 is SGHDT, CDR2 YYEEEE, per germline.

The V and J genes are TRBV5-1 and TRBJ2-3, with 9 positions matching TRBD2. The ends lost 7 bases at V and 1 base at J; junction bases unmatched: 4. The CDR3 contains 14 residues. Germline V gives CDR1 SGHRS, CDR2 YFSETQ. The CDR3: CASGVAGGTDTQYF. As DNA, the CDR3 is TGCGCCAGCGGGGTAGCGGGGGGCACAGATACGCAGTATTTT.

DNA of the CDR3: TGTGCCTGGAGTGTCCGGGACACAGGGGTTTATGGCTACACCTTC. As protein: CAWSVRDTGVYGYTF. The rearrangement links TRBV30 to TRBJ1-2; TRBD1 agrees at 7 bases. V gave up 0 bases and J gave up 5 bases; unmatched junction bases: 9. The CDR3 extends over 15 amino acids. Germline lookup yields CDR1 GTSNPN and CDR2 SVGIG (reference sequence).

The table lists this clone with a count of one. Its ends do not fully match the called genes, so a read error is possible. The V call is TRBV9, the J call TRBJ2-7, with 7 bases lining up with TRBD1. The length of the CDR3 is 15 residues. CDR1 SGDLS and CDR2 YYNGEE come from the germline V gene. This chain's CDR3 is CASNVGGESSYEQYF. CDR3 in DNA: TGTGCCAGCAACGTAGGGGGCGAGAGCTCCTACGAGCAGTACTTC.

The J gene is TRBJ1-1, the V gene TRBV7-2, with D unclear. CDR3 length equals 15 residues. Trimming left V 2 bases short and J 4 bases short, with 14 bases between. Germline CDR1 reads SGHTA; CDR2 reads FQGNSA. This chain's CDR3 is CASSLPEAGSTEAFF. DNA of the CDR3: TGTGCCAGCAGCTTACCGGAGGCGGGGAGCACTGAAGCTTTCTTT. The whole variable domain, remainder taken from reference TRBV7-2 and TRBJ1-1, is GAGVSQSPSNKVTEKGKDVELRCDPISGHTALYWYRQSLGQGLEFLIYFQGNSAPDKSGLPSDRFSAERTGGSVSTLTIQRTQQEDSAVYLCASSLPEAGSTEAFFGQGTRLTVV.

Only a few counts were recorded for this clone. Within the sample, other DNA sequences also encode this same CDR3. V usage is TRBV18 and J usage is TRBJ2-3; the match to TRBD1 covers 9 bases. Trimming at V came to 3 bases and at J to 4 bases, leaving 2 bases not matched to a gene. Germline V gene lookup returns CDR1 KGHSH and CDR2 LQKENI. The CDR3 covers 14 residues. In nucleotides, the CDR3 is TGTGCCAGCTCACCGGGGACAGGGTCAGATACGCAGTATTTT. This gives the protein CASSPGTGSDTQYF. The variable domain in full, completed from reference TRBV18 and TRBJ2-3, reads NAGVMQNPRHLVRRRGQEARLRCSPMKGHSHVYWYRQLPEEGLKFMVYLQKENIIDESGMPKERFSAEFPKEGPSILRIQQVVRGDSAAYFCASSPGTGSDTQYFGPGTRLTVL.

V is TRBV7-2 and J is TRBJ2-2, with 9 nucleotides matching TRBD2. The CDR3 length is 17 residues. CDR1 SGHTA and CDR2 FQGNSA come from the germline V gene. With V trimmed by 5 bases and J by 4 bases, 11 bases remained unmatched. The CDR3 spells CASSPLLAGVLTGELFF. CDR3 bases: TGTGCCAGCAGCCCCCTCTTAGCGGGGGTTCTCACCGGGGAGCTGTTTTTT.

This chain joins TRBV12-5 and TRBJ1-3; D not certain. CDR3 length: 13 amino acids. Germline V CDR1 and CDR2: LGHNT, FRNRAP. Trimming took off 6 bases at V and 0 bases at J, with 6 bases between the two ends. This CDR3 reads CASGRSSGNTIYF. The DNA for the CDR3 is TGTGCTAGTGGGCGGAGCTCTGGAAACACCATATATTTT.

J is TRBJ1-1 and V is TRBV3-1 (or the pseudogene TRBV3-2), with 8 bases aligning to TRBD1. Germline lookup yields CDR1 LGHDT and CDR2 YNNKEL (reference sequence). The CDR3 totals 16 residues. Losses at the gene ends were 0 bases for V and 2 bases for J; bases not matched to a gene: 5. DNA for the CDR3: TGTGCCAGCAGCCAAGAGCCCGGACAGGGCAACACTGAAGCTTTCTTT. Translated, it gives CASSQEPGQGNTEAFF.

V and J are TRBV25-1 and TRBJ2-3, with a tentative D call TRBD1 (6 bases). V was pared by 8 bases and J by 4 bases, with 19 bases between. CDR1 is MGHDK and CDR2 is SYGVNS in the germline V gene. This CDR3 is built from 15 residues. CDR3 protein: CASQGGHHSPDTQYF. In DNA form, the CDR3 reads TGTGCCAGCCAAGGGGGACACCACTCCCCAGATACGCAGTATTTT.

This chain connects TRBV9 to TRBJ1-1; D is unresolved. This CDR3 has 14 residues. V was trimmed by 4 bases and J by 1 base, leaving 11 bases between them. Per germline, CDR1 SGDLS and CDR2 YYNGEE. The CDR3 DNA follows: TGTGCCAGCAGCCGAGTAGGCGGGAACACTGAAGCTTTCTTT. It translates to CASSRVGGNTEAFF.

The V call is TRBV11-2, the J call TRBJ2-2, with 10 bases lining up with TRBD1. V lost 5 bases, J lost 5 bases, and 5 bases stayed unmatched. Germline V gene sequence: CDR1 SGHAT, CDR2 FQNNGV. This CDR3 is built from 15 residues. CDR3 DNA: TGTGCCAGCAGCCGACAGGGGGCTGGGACCGGGGAGCTGTTTTTT. Protein: CASSRQGAGTGELFF.

The chain is built from TRBV12-3 or TRBV12-4 and TRBJ1-1; D call uncertain. The ends were cut back, 5 bases at V and 1 base at J, with 5 bases in the middle. CDR3 length equals 12 residues. The CDR3 region is CASSQKNTEAFF. CDR3 bases: TGTGCCAGCAGTCAGAAGAACACTGAAGCTTTCTTT.

The CDR3 sequence: CASSDNRVYEQYF. CDR3 nucleotides: TGTGCCAGCAGTGATAACAGAGTCTACGAGCAGTACTTC. This sequence joins TRBV2 and TRBJ2-7; D is uncertain. Germline lookup yields CDR1 SNHLY and CDR2 FYNNEI. The germline V and J ends were trimmed by 3 bases and 3 bases, with 9 bases remaining between them. The CDR3 totals 13 residues.

This chain uses TRBV28 with TRBJ1-1, with 10 positions matching TRBD1. The V segment lost 5 bases and the J segment 10 bases; nucleotides outside the gene matches: 4. Per the germline V gene, CDR1 is MDHEN and CDR2 is SYDVKM. CDR3 length: 12 amino acids. DNA of the CDR3: TGTGCCAGCAGTCTACGGACAGGGGGAGCTTTCTTT. The encoded protein is CASSLRTGGAFF.